Listed here are 22 T cell receptor beta chains from one sample, sequenced in a study of blood T cell repertoires in COVID-19. Profiled with immunoSEQ multiplex PCR; TCRdb holds only in-frame clones, not every one. Of about 130,000 clones in the sample, about 70% were seen once. Material: peripheral blood. Every receptor here comes from a woman aged 70-85 years with acute or convalescent COVID-19.

This clone has only one observation. The rearrangement links TRBV7-6 to TRBJ2-2, with D possibly being TRBD2 (5 bases). V was trimmed by 5 bases and J by 4 bases, leaving 14 bases between them. The CDR3 sequence is 15 residues long. The germline gives CDR1 SGHVS, CDR2 FNYEAQ. The CDR3 is CASSPRTGPTGELFF. The CDR3 coding sequence is TGTGCCAGCAGCCCCAGGACTGGGCCCACCGGGGAGCTGTTTTTT.

V gene TRBV30 combines with J gene TRBJ1-6, with no clear D. Germline-derived CDR1 and CDR2 are GTSNPN and SVGIG (reference sequence). V lost 4 bases and J lost 3, with 16 bases in between. The CDR3 is 16 residues long. The CDR3 nucleotides are TGTGCCTGGAAAACCCGACCTGGAGACTATAATTCACCCCTCCACTTT. Protein: CAWKTRPGDYNSPLHF.

The chain is built from TRBV6-1 and TRBJ1-3; D might be TRBD1 (6 bases). The germline V and J ends were trimmed by 4 bases and 1 base, with 23 bases remaining between them. The CDR3 covers 19 residues. Germline V gene sequence: CDR1 MNHNS, CDR2 SASEGT. The CDR3 DNA follows: TGTGCCAGCAGTGGTTCGGACAGCGAAACAACTCATTCTGGAAACACCATATATTTT. Protein: CASSGSDSETTHSGNTIYF.

The V gene is TRBV24-1, the J gene TRBJ1-1; weak D call: TRBD1 (6 bases). The CDR3 extends over 15 amino acids. CDR1 KGHDR and CDR2 SFDVKD come from the germline V gene. Trimming took 0 bases from V and 4 from J, leaving 11 bases between them. This chain's CDR3 is CATSDLQGTGTEAFF. CDR3 DNA: TGTGCCACCAGTGATTTGCAGGGGACGGGCACTGAAGCTTTCTTT.

The gene calls are TRBV12-3 or TRBV12-4 and TRBJ2-7; a possible D gene is TRBD2 (6 bases). There are 13 residues in the CDR3. The V and J ends lost 6 bases and 0 bases respectively, with 9 bases between them. CDR3 region: CASRRDSSYEQYF. The CDR3 DNA reads TGTGCCAGCAGGCGGGATAGCTCCTACGAGCAGTACTTC.

This chain links TRBV6-2 or TRBV6-3 with TRBJ1-2; TRBD1 is a possible D gene (6 bases). V was pared by 5 bases and J by 5 bases, with 12 bases between. Germline V gene sequence: CDR1 MNHEY, CDR2 SVGEGT. The length of the CDR3 is 13 residues. The CDR3 region has the DNA TGTGCCAGCAGTACCCCACAGGGATATGGCTACACCTTC. This translates into CASSTPQGYGYTF.

This clone was detected a few times. The chain links TRBV28 to TRBJ2-4; 7 bases fit TRBD1. CDR1 and CDR2 (germline): MDHEN, SYDVKM. CDR3 length: 15 residues. V lost 8 bases, J lost 5 bases, and 12 bases stayed unmatched. The CDR3 nucleotides read TGTGCCAGCGAGCTGGGAACAGGGGTAGAAAACATTCAGTACTTC. Amino acids: CASELGTGVENIQYF.

The chain links TRBV5-1 to TRBJ2-2; TRBD2 matches 7 bases. The CDR3 consists of 13 residues. Trimming removed 7 bases from V and 6 bases from J; junction bases left unmatched: 6. The V gene's germline CDR1 is SGHRS and CDR2 YFSETQ. The CDR3 DNA follows: TGCGCCAGCCACACCGCGGGGGCCGGGGAGCTGTTTTTT. Amino acids: CASHTAGAGELFF.

V usage is TRBV5-1 and J usage is TRBJ1-2; 10 nucleotides agree with TRBD1. Germline CDR1 reads SGHRS; CDR2 reads YFSETQ. The ends lost 4 bases at V and 8 bases at J; junction bases unmatched: 8. CDR3 length: 14 amino acids. CDR3 nucleotides: TGCGCCAGCAGCCCGGACAGGGGGGTCGACGGCTACACCTTC. Protein sequence: CASSPDRGVDGYTF. The full variable domain, rest sourced from reference TRBV5-1 and TRBJ1-2, is KAGVTQTPRYLIKTRGQQVTLSCSPISGHRSVSWYQQTPGQGLQFLFEYFSETQRNKGNFPGRFSGRQFSNSRSEMNVSTLELGDSALYLCASSPDRGVDGYTFGSGTRLTVV.

This clone showed up just a few times. The chain combines TRBV7-2 with TRBJ1-1; D perhaps matches TRBD1 (6 bases). The germline gives CDR1 SGHTA, CDR2 FQGNSA. With 1 base removed from V and 1 base from J, the gap between germline ends came to 10 bases. The length of the CDR3 is 15 residues. The CDR3: CASSLVAGANTEAFF. CDR3 in DNA: TGTGCCAGCAGCTTAGTGGCGGGGGCGAACACTGAAGCTTTCTTT.

CDR3 sequence reads: CASSPPSTDTQYF. DNA of the CDR3: TGTGCCAGCTCACCACCGAGTACAGATACGCAGTATTTT. The gene calls are TRBV18 and TRBJ2-3; D is uncertain. This CDR3 is 13 amino acids long. The germline CDR1 and CDR2 sequences are KGHSH and LQKENI. With 0 bases removed from V and 3 bases from J, the gap between germline ends came to 4 bases.

The V call is TRBV6-5, the J call TRBJ2-7, with 13 bases that match TRBD2. The CDR3 contains 15 residues. Looked up from germline, CDR1 is MNHEY and CDR2 is SVGAGI. Germline trimming cut 4 bases from V and 2 bases from J; bases unmatched to any gene: 2. The CDR3 sequence is CASSWTSGGPYEQYF. Written as DNA, the CDR3 is TGTGCCAGCAGTTGGACTAGCGGGGGTCCCTACGAGCAGTACTTC.

The V gene is TRBV30, the J gene TRBJ1-5, with 7 positions matching TRBD1. The germline V gene encodes CDR1 GTSNPN and CDR2 SVGIG (reference sequence). With V trimmed by 3 bases and J by 5 bases, 7 bases remained unmatched. The length of the CDR3 is 14 residues. For the CDR3, the DNA is TGTGCCTGGAGCGTTGGGGACAGCCATCAGCCCCAGCATTTT. Translating it yields CAWSVGDSHQPQHF.

The genes are TRBV7-2 and TRBJ2-7, with a weak D call TRBD2 (6 bases). The CDR3 consists of 13 residues. The germline CDR1 and CDR2 sequences are SGHTA and FQGNSA. Trimming cost V 0 bases and J 7 bases, with 10 bases left between them. The CDR3: CASSLATGVEQYF. DNA for the CDR3: TGTGCCAGCAGCTTAGCCACGGGGGTTGAGCAGTACTTC. The full variable domain, rest sourced from reference TRBV7-2 and TRBJ2-7, is GAGVSQSPSNKVTEKGKDVELRCDPISGHTALYWYRQSLGQGLEFLIYFQGNSAPDKSGLPSDRFSAERTGGSVSTLTIQRTQQEDSAVYLCASSLATGVEQYFGPGTRLTVT.

The rearrangement uses TRBV4-1 and TRBJ1-2, with D perhaps TRBD1 (5 bases). CDR1 is MGHRA and CDR2 is YSYEKL in the germline V gene. V lost 1 base to trimming and J lost 4 bases, with 13 bases between them. This CDR3 spans 15 amino acids. As DNA, the CDR3 is TGCGCCAGCAGCCAAGTATTAGGGGATGGCTATGGCTACACCTTC. This codes for CASSQVLGDGYGYTF.

This chain links TRBV30 with TRBJ1-2; D gene ambiguous. V gave up 0 bases and J gave up 8 bases, with 10 bases separating them. The CDR3 spans 12 residues. The germline CDR1 and CDR2 sequences are GTSNPN and SVGIG (reference sequence). The CDR3 loop is CAWSVRRSGYTF. Written as DNA, the CDR3 is TGTGCCTGGAGTGTGAGAAGAAGCGGCTACACCTTC.

This chain links TRBV5-4 with TRBJ2-1, with TRBD2 identical over 8 bases. Per germline, CDR1 SGHNT and CDR2 YYREEE (reference sequence). This CDR3 is built from 14 residues. V was clipped by 1 base and J by 5 bases; unmatched bases: 2. The CDR3 spells CASSLTSGHNEQFF. Written as DNA, the CDR3 is TGTGCCAGCAGCTTGACTAGCGGCCACAATGAGCAGTTCTTC.

As to this clone: This may come from a read error, since a much larger clone is one base off. The same CDR3 can be traced to other DNA sequences in this sample. The chain links TRBV11-2 to TRBJ1-1; TRBD1 matches at 10 bases. The CDR3 spans 14 residues. V was pared by 4 bases and J by 1 base, with 0 bases of the junction left unmatched. CDR1 SGHAT and CDR2 FQNNGV come from the germline V gene. In nucleotides, the CDR3 is TGTGCCAGCAGCTGGACAGGGGGGAACACTGAAGCTTTCTTT. Amino acids: CASSWTGGNTEAFF.

V usage is TRBV27 and J usage is TRBJ2-7, with TRBD2 identical over 9 bases. CDR1 MNHEY and CDR2 SMNVEV come from the germline V gene (reference sequence). The CDR3 consists of 15 residues. With 3 bases clipped from V and 3 bases from J, the junction kept 6 bases outside the gene matches. DNA for the CDR3: TGTGCCAGCAGTTTTATAGCTAGCGGGGACTACGAGCAGTACTTC. Translated, it gives CASSFIASGDYEQYF.

The CDR3 sequence: CASSEPSSGSTDTQYF. CDR3 bases: TGTGCCAGCAGTGAGCCATCTAGCGGTAGCACAGATACGCAGTATTTT. This chain joins TRBV6-4 and TRBJ2-3, with 7 bases that match TRBD2. This CDR3 spans 16 amino acids. Germline V lookup: CDR1 MRHNA, CDR2 SNTAGT. With 3 bases clipped from V and 0 bases from J, the junction kept 6 bases outside the gene matches.

The chain has TRBV4-3 and TRBJ1-5; possible D gene TRBD1, 6 bases. This CDR3 contains 15 residues. The V and J ends lost 0 bases and 5 bases respectively, with 11 bases between them. The V gene's germline CDR1 is LGHNA and CDR2 YSLEER. CDR3 residues: CASSQDWGGHQPQHF. CDR3 nucleotides: TGCGCCAGCAGCCAAGATTGGGGGGGGCATCAGCCCCAGCATTTT.

This clone has just one count. V is TRBV7-2 and J is TRBJ2-5; 8 bases agree with TRBD1. Germline V gene lookup returns CDR1 SGHTA and CDR2 FQGNSA. The V segment lost 1 base and the J segment 5 bases; nucleotides outside the gene matches: 6. The CDR3 has 15 residues. Written as DNA, the CDR3 is TGTGCCAGCAGCTTAGGGGGGACAGGCGGGGAGACCCAGTACTTC. Translating it yields CASSLGGTGGETQYF. Variable domain in full (rest from reference TRBV7-2 and TRBJ2-5): GAGVSQSPSNKVTEKGKDVELRCDPISGHTALYWYRQSLGQGLEFLIYFQGNSAPDKSGLPSDRFSAERTGGSVSTLTIQRTQQEDSAVYLCASSLGGTGGETQYFGPGTRLLVL.